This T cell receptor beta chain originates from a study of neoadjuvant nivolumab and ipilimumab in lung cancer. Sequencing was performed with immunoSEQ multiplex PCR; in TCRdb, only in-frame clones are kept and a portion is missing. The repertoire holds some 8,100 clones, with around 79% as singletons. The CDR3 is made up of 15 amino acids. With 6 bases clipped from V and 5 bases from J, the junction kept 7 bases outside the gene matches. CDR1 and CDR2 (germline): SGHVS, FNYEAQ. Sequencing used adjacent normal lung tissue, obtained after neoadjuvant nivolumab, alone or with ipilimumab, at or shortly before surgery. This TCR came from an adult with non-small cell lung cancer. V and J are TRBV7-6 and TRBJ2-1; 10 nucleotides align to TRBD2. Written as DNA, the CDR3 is TGTGCCAGCAGTCGAAGCGGGGGGGGAAACAATGAGCAGTTCTTC. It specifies CASSRSGGGNNEQFF.